The 19 T cell receptor beta chains below were found in one sample sequenced in a study of T-cell memory formation after mild COVID-19 listed by TCRdb under 2021. Libraries were built with 5' RACE. Reads for this sample came from an Illumina NovaSeq 6000. Starting from the raw public reads, TCRdb applied fastp trimming at Q25, assembled clones with MiXCR and retained in-frame beta chains. Rows are unified per CDR3 protein, each entry keeping the most common DNA and genes. The sample contains 250,000 to 300,000 distinct CDR3 sequences, around 15% of them found a single time. The ten biggest clones cover roughly 20% of the sample. The source material was PBMCs or a T cell subset sorted from them (not recorded which). The receptor source for this set is a man aged 18 to 35 who had mild COVID-19 (a few samples of this study predate the infection). The sample titles of this study are shuffled in the database, so cell type and time point are left out; the donor was told from shared clones.

The chain employs TRBV19 and TRBJ1-2; unclear D gene. CDR3 length: 13 residues. CDR1 and CDR2 from the germline V gene are LNHDA and SQIVND (reference sequence). Trimming removed 10 bases at V and 5 bases at J, with 17 bases between. This CDR3 is CATRPREHYGYTF. As DNA, the CDR3 is TGTGCCACTCGGCCCCGGGAGCATTATGGCTACACCTTC.

This clonotype has a handful of counts. J is TRBJ2-7 and V is TRBV7-3; 8 nucleotides align to TRBD2. Germline values: CDR1 SGHTA, CDR2 FQGTGA. The CDR3 is 14 amino acids. The V and J ends lost 10 bases and 5 bases, in that order; junction bases with no gene match: 13. The CDR3: CAKPGLVILDEQYV. Written as DNA, the CDR3 is TGTGCCAAGCCGGGACTAGTCATTCTGGACGAGCAGTACGTC.

The rearrangement joins TRBV4-1 to TRBJ1-1, with D maybe TRBD1 (6 bases). The CDR3 runs to 17 residues. Looked up from germline, CDR1 is MGHRA and CDR2 is YSYEKL. V was pared by 0 bases and J by 4 bases, with 18 bases between. The CDR3 region is CASSQEIWLQGFTEAFF. The CDR3 nucleotides read TGCGCCAGCAGCCAAGAGATCTGGCTACAGGGCTTCACTGAAGCTTTCTTT.

This clonotype occurred many times. The chain joins TRBV5-1 to TRBJ2-5; TRBD1 or TRBD2 may be the D gene (5 bases each). CDR1 is SGHRS and CDR2 is YFSETQ in the germline V gene. V lost 4 bases to trimming and J lost 1 base, with 8 bases between them. This CDR3 is built from 13 residues. Here the CDR3 DNA reads TGCGCCAGCAGCCCGGGGCCCCAAGAGACCCAGTACTTC. Its translation: CASSPGPQETQYF.

This clonotype was observed a few times. V and J are TRBV27 and TRBJ2-7; possibly TRBD1 for D (5 bases). Germline values: CDR1 MNHEY, CDR2 SMNVEV (reference sequence). This CDR3 comprises 13 residues. V was clipped by 5 bases and J by 1 base, with 9 bases between them. Here the CDR3 reads CASSLQESYEQYF. Here the CDR3 DNA reads TGTGCCAGCAGTCTACAGGAATCCTACGAGCAGTACTTC.

A few counts support this clonotype. The chain couples TRBV7-9 to TRBJ2-7; 7 bases map to TRBD2. The CDR3 extends over 16 amino acids. Losses at the gene ends were 6 bases for V and 1 base for J; bases not matched to a gene: 12. Germline V gene data show CDR1 as SEHNR and CDR2 as FQNEAQ (reference sequence). CDR3 amino acids: CASSPSSGLRSYEQYF. Written as DNA, the CDR3 is TGTGCCAGCAGTCCATCATCGGGACTACGGTCCTACGAGCAGTACTTC.

The J gene is TRBJ1-1, the V gene TRBV10-3; the D is unclear. There are 14 residues in the CDR3. Germline V gene sequence: CDR1 ENHRY, CDR2 SYGVKD. V dropped 0 bases and J dropped 6 bases, with 11 bases sitting between them. For the CDR3, the DNA is TGTGCCATCAGTGAGTCGATTGTTGTAGCTGAAGCTTTCTTT. It yields the protein CAISESIVVAEAFF.

The genes are TRBV29-1 and TRBJ2-1; 10 bases align to TRBD1. The CDR3 runs to 16 residues. Per the germline V gene, CDR1 is SQVTM and CDR2 is ANQGSEA. The J segment lost 6 bases and the V segment lost 6 bases, leaving 14 bases of the junction unmatched. The CDR3 bases are TGCAGCGTGGGGACGACAGGGGGCGAGAATTTCAATGAGCAGTTCTTC. This translates into CSVGTTGGENFNEQFF.

This clonotype was counted only a few times. The V gene is TRBV14, the J gene TRBJ2-1, with a weak D call TRBD2 (5 bases). V lost 0 bases, J lost 1 base, and 16 bases lay in between. This CDR3 has 18 amino acids. Germline V lookup: CDR1 SGHDN, CDR2 FVKESK. The chain's CDR3 is CASSQDRGPLDSYNEQFF. The CDR3 coding sequence is TGTGCCAGCAGCCAAGATCGCGGGCCACTCGATTCCTACAATGAGCAGTTCTTC. Using reference TRBV14 and TRBJ2-1 for the parts outside the CDR3, the full variable domain is EAGVTQFPSHSVIEKGQTVTLRCDPISGHDNLYWYRRVMGKEIKFLLHFVKESKQDESGMPNNRFLAERTGGTYSTLKVQPAELEDSGVYFCASSQDRGPLDSYNEQFFGPGTRLTVL.

The gene calls are TRBV20-1 and TRBJ2-1; 15 nucleotides match TRBD2. CDR1 DFQATT and CDR2 SNEGSKA come from the germline V gene (reference sequence). The J segment lost 7 bases and the V segment lost 5 bases, leaving 6 bases of the junction unmatched. CDR3 length: 15 residues. CDR3 residues: CSARGLAGGQNEQFF. DNA of the CDR3: TGCAGTGCTCGCGGACTAGCGGGGGGGCAAAATGAGCAGTTCTTC.

This clonotype was counted once. J is TRBJ2-5 and V is TRBV7-6; 7 bases agree with TRBD2. The germline gives CDR1 SGHVS, CDR2 FNYEAQ. V lost 3 bases to trimming and J lost 2 bases; unmatched junction nucleotides: 6. The length of the CDR3 is 15 residues. CDR3 in amino acids: CASSFGGSFQETQYF. The CDR3 bases are TGTGCCAGCAGCTTTGGCGGGAGCTTTCAAGAGACCCAGTACTTC.

The chain is built from TRBV5-1 and TRBJ2-2, with D unresolved. V was pared by 0 bases and J by 3 bases, with 9 bases between. Germline lookup yields CDR1 SGHRS and CDR2 YFSETQ. The CDR3 is made up of 15 amino acids. The CDR3, as DNA: TGCGCCAGCAGCTTGGACGACGGCTACACCGGGGAGCTGTTTTTT. It translates to CASSLDDGYTGELFF.

This clonotype showed up just a few times. V and J are TRBV20-1 and TRBJ1-5, with D possibly TRBD1 on 5 matching bases. V lost 1 base and J lost 3, with 16 bases in between. CDR1 and CDR2 from the germline V gene are DFQATT and SNEGSKA (reference sequence). This CDR3 is built from 16 residues. The CDR3 DNA is TGCAGTGCTAGAGTTCGGGCAGGGTGGAACAATCAGCCCCAGCATTTT. It is translated as CSARVRAGWNNQPQHF.

The genes are TRBV20-1 and TRBJ1-2; D gene ambiguous. The CDR3 length is 12 residues. Deletions cut 6 bases from V and 0 bases from J, with 8 bases between. Germline V gene lookup returns CDR1 DFQATT and CDR2 SNEGSKA (reference sequence). In DNA, the CDR3 is TGCAGTGCCAGAACAGCTAACTATGGCTACACCTTC. Its translation is CSARTANYGYTF.

This clonotype has more than one count but fewer than ten. This sequence joins TRBV19 and TRBJ2-1, with 11 bases that match TRBD2. CDR3 length equals 15 residues. V gave up 3 bases and J gave up 4 bases; unmatched junction bases: 2. The germline V gene encodes CDR1 LNHDA and CDR2 SQIVND (reference sequence). The CDR3 loop is CASSMTSGVYNEQFF. As DNA, the CDR3 is TGTGCCAGTAGTATGACTAGCGGGGTGTACAATGAGCAGTTCTTC.

V and J are TRBV5-1 and TRBJ2-1; TRBD2 agrees at 10 bases. This CDR3 spans 16 amino acids. Trimming removed 0 bases from V and 6 bases from J; junction bases left unmatched: 6. From germline, CDR1 is SGHRS and CDR2 YFSETQ. CDR3 sequence: CASSLETSGVFNEQFF. The CDR3 DNA is TGCGCCAGCAGCTTGGAAACTAGCGGGGTATTCAATGAGCAGTTCTTC.

The V and J genes are TRBV27 and TRBJ1-2; 7 positions agree with TRBD1. The germline V gene has CDR1 MNHEY and CDR2 SMNVEV (reference sequence). This CDR3 spans 14 amino acids. V was pared by 6 bases and J by 4 bases, with 8 bases of the junction left unmatched. The CDR3 here is CASRSGGTVYGYTF. The CDR3 nucleotides are TGTGCCAGCAGATCAGGGGGTACGGTCTATGGCTACACCTTC.

This clonotype occurred a few times. The chain carries TRBV7-9 and TRBJ1-5; no definite D call. Per the germline V gene, CDR1 is SEHNR and CDR2 is FQNEAQ (reference sequence). V gave up 5 bases and J gave up 7 bases, with 18 bases separating them. This CDR3 has 15 amino acids. The CDR3 sequence is CASSPGETMLQPQHF. As DNA, the CDR3 is TGTGCCAGCAGCCCCGGGGAGACCATGTTGCAGCCCCAGCATTTT.

V and J are TRBV24-1 and TRBJ2-1; 7 nucleotides align to TRBD1. CDR1 and CDR2 from the germline V gene are KGHDR and SFDVKD. After removal of 3 bases from V and 5 bases from J, the junction contained 3 bases not matched to a gene. The CDR3 length is 14 residues. CDR3 sequence: CATSDGDRDNEQFF. As DNA, the CDR3 is TGTGCCACCAGTGATGGGGACAGAGACAATGAGCAGTTCTTC.